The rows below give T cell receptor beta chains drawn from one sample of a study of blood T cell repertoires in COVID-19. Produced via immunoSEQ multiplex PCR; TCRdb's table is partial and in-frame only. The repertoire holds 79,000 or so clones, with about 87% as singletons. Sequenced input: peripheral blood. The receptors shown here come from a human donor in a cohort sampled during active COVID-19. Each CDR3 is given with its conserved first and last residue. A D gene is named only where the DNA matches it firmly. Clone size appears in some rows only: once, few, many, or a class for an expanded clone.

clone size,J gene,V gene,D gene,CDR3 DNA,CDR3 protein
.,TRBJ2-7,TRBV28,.,TGTGCCAGCAGTTTATCAGGGCTACCCTACGAGCAGTACTTC,CASSLSGLPYEQYF
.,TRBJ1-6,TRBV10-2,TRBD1,TGCGCCAGCAGTGAGTCGGGGGACAGAAGAGCACCCCTCCACTTT,CASSESGDRRAPLHF
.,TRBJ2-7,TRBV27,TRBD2,TGTGCCAGCAGTTCCCTACTAGCGGGAGGGGAGCAGTACTTC,CASSSLLAGGEQYF
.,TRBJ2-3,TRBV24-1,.,TGTGCCACCAGTGATTTCACCCAGAGCACAGATACGCAGTATTTT,CATSDFTQSTDTQYF
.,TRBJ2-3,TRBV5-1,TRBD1,TGCGCCAGCAGCCTGGGACAGGGGGCAGATACGCAGTATTTT,CASSLGQGADTQYF
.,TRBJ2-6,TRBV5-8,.,TGTGCCAGCAGCCCCGGGACAAGCCACGGGACTGGGGCCAACGTCCTGACTTTC,CASSPGTSHGTGANVLTF
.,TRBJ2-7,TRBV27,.,TGTGCCAGCAGTGCCACGGCGGCCCCCTACGAGCAGTACTTC,CASSATAAPYEQYF
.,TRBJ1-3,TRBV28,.,TGTGCCATCGTCAAAGGGGGGGGCTCTGGAAACACCATATATTTT,CAIVKGGGSGNTIYF
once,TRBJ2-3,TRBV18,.,TGTGCCAGCTCACCTAGGACTACCTCGGAAGATACGCAGTATTTT,CASSPRTTSEDTQYF
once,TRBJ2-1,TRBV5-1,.,TGCGCCAGCAGCCGAGGCGGCTCCTACAATGAGCAGTTCTTC,CASSRGGSYNEQFF
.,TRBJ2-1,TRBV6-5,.,TGTGCCAGCAGGCGGACAGACAATGAGCAGTTCTTC,CASRRTDNEQFF
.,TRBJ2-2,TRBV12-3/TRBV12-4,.,TGTGCCAGCAGCCAGGGGACCGGGGAGCTGTTTTTT,CASSQGTGELFF
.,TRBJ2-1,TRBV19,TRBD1,TGTGCCAGTAGTATGGGACAGCTTTACAATGAGCAGTTCTTC,CASSMGQLYNEQFF
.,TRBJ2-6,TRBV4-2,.,TGTGCCAGCAGCCAAGCGAAAGCGACGTCTGGGGCCAACGTCCTGACTTTC,CASSQAKATSGANVLTF
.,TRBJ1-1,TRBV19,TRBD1,TGTGCCAGTAGTCCCCCGGACAGGGGATGGGACACTGAAGCTTTCTTT,CASSPPDRGWDTEAFF
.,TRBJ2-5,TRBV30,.,TGTGCCTGGAGTCCAACAGGGAAAGAGACCCAGTACTTC,CAWSPTGKETQYF
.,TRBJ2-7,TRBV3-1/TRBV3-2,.,TGTGCCAGCAGCGCATCGTCCGGTGCGACTATGACCGAGCAGTACTTC,CASSASSGATMTEQYF
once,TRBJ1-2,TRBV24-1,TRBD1,TGTGCCACCAGTGATTGGGGACAGGGGTCCTATGGCTACACCTTC,CATSDWGQGSYGYTF
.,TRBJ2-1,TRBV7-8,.,TGTGCCAGCAGCCCGATGCCCTTTCTAGCCAGCAATGAGCAGTTCTTC,CASSPMPFLASNEQFF
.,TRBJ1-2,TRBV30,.,TGTGCCTGGAGTGGGGGGGGAGGATACGGCTACACCTTC,CAWSGGGGYGYTF
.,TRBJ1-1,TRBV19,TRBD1,TGTGCCAGTACTCTGACCGGGACAGTGAACACTGAAGCTTTCTTT,CASTLTGTVNTEAFF
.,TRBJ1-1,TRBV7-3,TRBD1,TGTGCCAGCAGCCGTGGACAGGGCCTCGATACGGCTGAAGCTTTCTTT,CASSRGQGLDTAEAFF
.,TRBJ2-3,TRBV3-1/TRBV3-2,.,TGTGCCAGCAGCCAAGATCGGCCCACAGATACGCAGTACTTT,CASSQDRPTDTQYF
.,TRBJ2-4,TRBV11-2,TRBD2,TGTGCCAGCAGCCCTAGCGGGAGTGACATTCAGTACTTC,CASSPSGSDIQYF
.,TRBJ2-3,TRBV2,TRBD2,TGTGCCAGCAGCTGGACTAGCGGAGGGAGCACAGATACGCAGTATTTT,CASSWTSGGSTDTQYF
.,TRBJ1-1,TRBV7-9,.,TGTGCCAGCAGCTACTGGGGAGTCACTGAAGCTTTCTTT,CASSYWGVTEAFF
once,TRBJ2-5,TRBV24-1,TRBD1,TGTGCCACCAGTGATCCCCGGACAGGGGGAGGTGAGACCCAGTACTTC,CATSDPRTGGGETQYF
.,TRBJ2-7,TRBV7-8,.,TGTGCCAGCAGCCCACAGGGAAACGAGCAGTACTTC,CASSPQGNEQYF
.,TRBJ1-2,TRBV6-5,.,TGTGCCAGCCGAACGGCCTCAGGGTATGGCTACACCTTC,CASRTASGYGYTF
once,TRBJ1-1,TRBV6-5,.,TGTGCCAGCAGTTACGCTGGCAGGGTGAACACTGAAGCTTTCTTT,CASSYAGRVNTEAFF
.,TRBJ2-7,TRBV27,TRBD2,TGTGCCAGCAGTGTTCTCGCGGGAGCCGACTACGAGCAGTACTTC,CASSVLAGADYEQYF